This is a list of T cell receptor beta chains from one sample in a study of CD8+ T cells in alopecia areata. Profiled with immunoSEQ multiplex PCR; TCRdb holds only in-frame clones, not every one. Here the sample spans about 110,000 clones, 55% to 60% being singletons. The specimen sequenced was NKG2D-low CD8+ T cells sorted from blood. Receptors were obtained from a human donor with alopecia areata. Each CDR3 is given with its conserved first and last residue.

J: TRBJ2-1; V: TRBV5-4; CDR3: CASSRDRVDQFF
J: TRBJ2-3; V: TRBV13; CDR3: CASSLGTGPSNTQYF
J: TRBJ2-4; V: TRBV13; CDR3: CASSSSDRAGNIQYF
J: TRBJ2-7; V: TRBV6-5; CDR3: CASSNEREQYF
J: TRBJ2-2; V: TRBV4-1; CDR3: CASSSRRMNTGELFF
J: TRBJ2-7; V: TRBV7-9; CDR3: CASSSTYEQYF
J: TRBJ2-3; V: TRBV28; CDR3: CASSLLIPADRYTDTQYF
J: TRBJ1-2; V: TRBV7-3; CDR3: CASSFPAKTRNTF
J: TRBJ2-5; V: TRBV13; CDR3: CASSHGTSGRQETQYF
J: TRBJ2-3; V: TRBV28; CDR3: CASSFPRRGTDTQYF
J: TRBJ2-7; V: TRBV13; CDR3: CASSSGGEQYF
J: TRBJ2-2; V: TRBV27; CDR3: CASSLSNLPATGELFF
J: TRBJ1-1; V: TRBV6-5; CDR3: CASSLVGGNTEAFF
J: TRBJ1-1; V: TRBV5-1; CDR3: CASSLVDTGVWAEAFF
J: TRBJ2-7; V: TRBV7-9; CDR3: CASSLARDYEQYF
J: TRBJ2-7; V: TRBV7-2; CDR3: CASRVTHAYEQYF
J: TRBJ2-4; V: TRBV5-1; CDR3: CASSSTTSPGNIQYF
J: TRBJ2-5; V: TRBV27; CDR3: CASSISRYETQYF
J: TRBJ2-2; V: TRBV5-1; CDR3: CASSFQREGRGELFF
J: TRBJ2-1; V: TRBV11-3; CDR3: CASSHLTSGTYNEQFF
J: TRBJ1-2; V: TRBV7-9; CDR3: CASSPQSFFVSYTF
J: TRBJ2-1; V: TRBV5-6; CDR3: CASSFRTFEQFF
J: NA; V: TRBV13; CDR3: CASSKPGTSYEQYF
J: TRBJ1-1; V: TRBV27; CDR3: CAAGAEAFF
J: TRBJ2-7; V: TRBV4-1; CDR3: CASSQVQSAGRYEQYF
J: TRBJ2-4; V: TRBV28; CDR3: CASSLVAGGVTKNIQYF
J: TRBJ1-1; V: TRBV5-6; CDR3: CASSQSQAGGEAFF
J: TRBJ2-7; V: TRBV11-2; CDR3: CASSLVEGSSYEQYF
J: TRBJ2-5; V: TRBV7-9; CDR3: CASRWRTSGDQETQYF